Listed below are T cell receptor beta chains from one sample, sequenced in a study of blood T cells in healthy people across ages. TCRdb itself ran the 5' RACE reads through MiXCR, one entry per CDR3 protein. The profile shows around 1,500,000 distinct CDR3 sequences, around 42% of them singletons. Sequencing input: blood. The receptors were sampled from a woman aged 18 to 35 in good health. The CDR3 runs from the conserved cysteine through the conserved F or W. The order of the fields is D gene, clone size, J gene, V gene, CDR3 DNA, CDR3 protein. The D gene is left open where the match is weak. Some rows have no size entry. The others give once, few or many, or a class for an expanded clone.

d_call: TRBD1; clone_size: -; j_call: TRBJ2-6; v_call: TRBV7-6; cdr3_nt: TGTGCCAGCAGCTTACTGGGACAGGGGAAAGCTGGGGCCAACGTCCTGACTTTC; cdr3_aa: CASSLLGQGKAGANVLTF
d_call: TRBD1; clone_size: -; j_call: TRBJ2-3; v_call: TRBV24-1; cdr3_nt: TGTGCCACCAGTGATTCCGACAAGACAGGGGAGGTGTCAGATACGCAGTATTTT; cdr3_aa: CATSDSDKTGEVSDTQYF
d_call: -; clone_size: -; j_call: TRBJ2-1; v_call: TRBV6-6; cdr3_nt: TGTGCCAGCAACTTCGGTCATGAGCAGTTCTTC; cdr3_aa: CASNFGHEQFF
d_call: -; clone_size: few; j_call: TRBJ2-7; v_call: TRBV7-8; cdr3_nt: TGTGCCAGCAGCGCGATAAGGGTCCCGTACAATGAGCAGTACTTC; cdr3_aa: CASSAIRVPYNEQYF
d_call: -; clone_size: -; j_call: TRBJ2-7; v_call: TRBV27; cdr3_nt: TGTGCCAGCAGTTTTTATCGGGATTCCTACGAGCAGTACTTC; cdr3_aa: CASSFYRDSYEQYF
d_call: -; clone_size: few; j_call: TRBJ1-1; v_call: TRBV12-5; cdr3_nt: TGTGCTAGTGGTTTGACGGGTATCTGGGAAGCTTTCTTT; cdr3_aa: CASGLTGIWEAFF
d_call: -; clone_size: few; j_call: TRBJ2-1; v_call: TRBV11-2; cdr3_nt: TGTGCCAGCAGCTTAGGTGGTTGGGAAGGGGTTGGGCGGTCCGCCTACAATGAGCAGTTCTTC; cdr3_aa: CASSLGGWEGVGRSAYNEQFF
d_call: TRBD1; clone_size: few; j_call: TRBJ1-4; v_call: TRBV6-5; cdr3_nt: TGTGCCAGCAGTTACCTCGGGACAGATAATGAAAAACTGTTTTTT; cdr3_aa: CASSYLGTDNEKLFF
d_call: TRBD2; clone_size: -; j_call: TRBJ2-3; v_call: TRBV5-1; cdr3_nt: TGCGCCAGCAGCTTGGCTGTGACTAGCGGGGGGGCAGATACGCAGTATTTT; cdr3_aa: CASSLAVTSGGADTQYF
d_call: TRBD1; clone_size: -; j_call: TRBJ1-1; v_call: TRBV14; cdr3_nt: TGTGCCAGCAGCAAAGACCAGGGGGCGCGCACTGAAGCTTTCTTT; cdr3_aa: CASSKDQGARTEAFF
d_call: -; clone_size: -; j_call: TRBJ2-7; v_call: TRBV19; cdr3_nt: TGTGCCAGTAGTATCTTTAACGGACCCTACGAGCAGTACTTC; cdr3_aa: CASSIFNGPYEQYF
d_call: TRBD1; clone_size: -; j_call: TRBJ2-5; v_call: TRBV27; cdr3_nt: TGTGCCAGCAGTATTGGGACAGGGAGGTTGGAGACCCAGTACTTC; cdr3_aa: CASSIGTGRLETQYF
d_call: TRBD1; clone_size: -; j_call: TRBJ2-1; v_call: TRBV7-9; cdr3_nt: TGTGCCAGCAGCTTAGGACTTGGGACAGAGGGCTCACAGGAGCAGTTCTTC; cdr3_aa: CASSLGLGTEGSQEQFF
d_call: -; clone_size: -; j_call: TRBJ1-1; v_call: TRBV5-1; cdr3_nt: TGCGCCAGCAGCCTCAACAATCAGGGAGTTGAAGCTTTCTTT; cdr3_aa: CASSLNNQGVEAFF
d_call: -; clone_size: -; j_call: TRBJ1-2; v_call: TRBV6-5; cdr3_nt: TGTGCCAGCAGCTCCTGGGCAGGCGGGACCTATGGCTACACCTTC; cdr3_aa: CASSSWAGGTYGYTF
d_call: -; clone_size: -; j_call: TRBJ2-1; v_call: TRBV6-2/TRBV6-3; cdr3_nt: TGTGCCAGCAGTTACGCGAATCTATCAGGTCAGCAGTTCTTC; cdr3_aa: CASSYANLSGQQFF
d_call: -; clone_size: -; j_call: TRBJ1-1; v_call: TRBV2; cdr3_nt: TGTGCCAGCAGTGATTATGGACAGCCGAACACTGAAGCTTTCTTT; cdr3_aa: CASSDYGQPNTEAFF
d_call: TRBD2; clone_size: few; j_call: TRBJ2-5; v_call: TRBV10-3; cdr3_nt: TGTGCCATCAGTGAGATCAGCGGGGCCTTACAAGAGACCCAGTACTTC; cdr3_aa: CAISEISGALQETQYF
d_call: -; clone_size: -; j_call: TRBJ2-1; v_call: TRBV11-1; cdr3_nt: TGTGCCAGCATGATCGATAGGACGATACTATCCTACAATGAGCAGTTCTTC; cdr3_aa: CASMIDRTILSYNEQFF
d_call: TRBD2; clone_size: few; j_call: TRBJ2-1; v_call: TRBV7-3; cdr3_nt: TGTGCCAGCAGCCTCCTTGGACTAGCGGGGGCCCCACAGTCCTACAATGAGCAGTTCTTC; cdr3_aa: CASSLLGLAGAPQSYNEQFF